This is a list of T cell receptor beta chains from one sample in a study of cytomegalovirus exposure and HLA in healthy donors. Libraries were prepared by immunoSEQ multiplex PCR; TCRdb keeps only in-frame clonotypes and omits some of them. The sample yields 100,000 to 150,000 clones, around 90% seen once. Sequenced: PBMCs. Receptors were obtained from a woman aged 18 to 35 in good health and CMV-seronegative. Both conserved end residues are trimmed from each CDR3. The order of the fields is clone size, J gene, V gene, CDR3 protein. Clone sizes are given selectively: once, few, many, or a class where the clone is expanded.

- TRBJ2-2 TRBV11-2 ASSSNTGELF
few TRBJ2-2 TRBV7-8 ASSLARRGLGAGELF
once TRBJ2-7 TRBV19 ASSRQGWKPSYEQY
- TRBJ2-7 TRBV23-1 ASPPDGRGGRNEQY
- TRBJ2-5 TRBV6-6 ASSYSAAATQETQY
- TRBJ2-1 TRBV9 ASSVGVYNEQF
- TRBJ2-3 TRBV6-5 ASVSGREATQY
- TRBJ2-5 TRBV2 ASRGLAGGLFQETQY
- TRBJ2-7 TRBV29-1 SVDTPGGYEQY
- TRBJ2-7 TRBV27 ASSLGTGAGGYEQY
few TRBJ2-7 TRBV5-1 ASSSDRLYEQY